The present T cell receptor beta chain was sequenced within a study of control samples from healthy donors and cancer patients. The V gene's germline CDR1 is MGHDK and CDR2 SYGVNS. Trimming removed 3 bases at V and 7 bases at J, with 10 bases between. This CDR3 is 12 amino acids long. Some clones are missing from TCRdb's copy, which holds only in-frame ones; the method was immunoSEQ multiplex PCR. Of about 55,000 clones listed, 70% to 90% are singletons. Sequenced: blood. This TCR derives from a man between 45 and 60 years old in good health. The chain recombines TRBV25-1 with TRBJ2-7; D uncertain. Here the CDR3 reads CASSDVGVEQYF. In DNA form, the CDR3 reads TGTGCCAGCAGTGACGTGGGTGTAGAGCAGTACTTC.